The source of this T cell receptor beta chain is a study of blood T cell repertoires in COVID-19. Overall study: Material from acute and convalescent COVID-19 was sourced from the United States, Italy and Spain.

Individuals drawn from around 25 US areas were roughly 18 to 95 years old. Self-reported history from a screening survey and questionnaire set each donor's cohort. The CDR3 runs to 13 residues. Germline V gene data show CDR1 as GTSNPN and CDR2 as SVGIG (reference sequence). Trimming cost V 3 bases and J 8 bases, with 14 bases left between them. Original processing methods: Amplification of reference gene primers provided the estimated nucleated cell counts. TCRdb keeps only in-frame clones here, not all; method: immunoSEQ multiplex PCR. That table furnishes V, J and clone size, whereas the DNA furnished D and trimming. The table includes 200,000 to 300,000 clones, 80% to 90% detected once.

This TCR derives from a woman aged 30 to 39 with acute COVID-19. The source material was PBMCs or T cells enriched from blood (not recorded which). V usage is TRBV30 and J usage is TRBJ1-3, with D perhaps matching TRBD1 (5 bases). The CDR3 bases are TGTGCCTGGAGCGTGGGGGGATCGGACACCATATATTTT. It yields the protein CAWSVGGSDTIYF. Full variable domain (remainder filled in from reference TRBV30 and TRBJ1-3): SQTIHQWPATLVQPVGSPLSLECTVEGTSNPNLYWYRQAAGRGLQLLFYSVGIGQISSEVPQNLSASRPQDRQFILSSKKLLLSDSGFYLCAWSVGGSDTIYFGEGSWLTVV.